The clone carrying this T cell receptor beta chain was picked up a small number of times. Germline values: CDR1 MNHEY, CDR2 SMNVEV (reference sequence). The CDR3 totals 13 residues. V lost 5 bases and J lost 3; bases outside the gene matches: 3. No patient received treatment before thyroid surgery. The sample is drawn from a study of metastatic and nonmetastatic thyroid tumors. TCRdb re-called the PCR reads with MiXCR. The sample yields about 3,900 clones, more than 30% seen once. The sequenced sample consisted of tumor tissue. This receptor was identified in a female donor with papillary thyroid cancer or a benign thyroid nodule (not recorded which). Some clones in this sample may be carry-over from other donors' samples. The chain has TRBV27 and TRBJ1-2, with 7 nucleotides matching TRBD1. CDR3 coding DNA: TGTGCCAGCAGTCCTGGGACAGACTATGGCTACACCTTC. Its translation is CASSPGTDYGYTF.